These 29 T cell receptor beta chains were all obtained from the same sample, sequenced in a study of PD-1 blockade in mismatch repair-deficient tumors (dated by TCRdb to the late 2010s). The library was built by means of the immunoSEQ multiplex PCR assay. As stored in TCRdb, this immuneACCESS dataset retains in-frame rearrangements with V and J assigned. A fraction of the clones does not appear; measured against another copy, unresolved V genes explain less than half of the discrepancy, and the remainder lacks a known reason. This sample comprises 100,000 to 150,000 clones, approximately 86% of them detected only once. About 13% of the sample goes to the ten largest clones. Sequencing used peripheral blood, obtained 44 weeks after starting pembrolizumab. Receptors were obtained from an adult with mismatch repair-deficient cancer.

The CDR3 DNA reads TGCGCCAGCAGCCAAGAAGCAGGGGTGAACATTCAGTACTTC. Residues: CASSQEAGVNIQYF. The chain carries TRBV4-3 and TRBJ2-4, with TRBD1 as a possible D gene (6 bases). This CDR3 is built from 14 residues. Germline V gives CDR1 LGHNA, CDR2 YSLEER. The ends were cut back, 0 bases at V and 7 bases at J, with 10 bases in the middle.

The chain joins TRBV18 to TRBJ2-5, with D perhaps being TRBD1 or TRBD2 (5 bases each). Trimming took off 6 bases at V and 1 base at J, with 18 bases between the two ends. This CDR3 spans 16 amino acids. Germline loops: CDR1 KGHSH, CDR2 LQKENI. DNA of the CDR3: TGTGCCAGCTCGCCCCGCACGGGACGGGGCCAAGAGACCCAGTACTTC. It is translated as CASSPRTGRGQETQYF.

This clone showed up just once. This rearrangement joins TRBV6-6 to TRBJ1-4; the D gene is possibly TRBD1 (6 bases). This CDR3 contains 14 residues. The germline V gene encodes CDR1 MNHNY and CDR2 SVGAGI (reference sequence). V gave up 2 bases and J gave up 8 bases, with 12 bases separating them. CDR3 region: CASSYGGAGEKLFF. In DNA, the CDR3 is TGTGCCAGCAGTTACGGGGGGGCCGGGGAAAAACTGTTTTTT.

This chain connects TRBV7-2 to TRBJ2-5, with D possibly matching TRBD2 (6 bases). CDR1 is SGHTA, CDR2 FQGNSA, per germline. The V end was cut by 4 bases, the J end by 5 bases, with 14 bases between. This CDR3 is 14 amino acids long. The CDR3 is CASSSRLGGETQYF. The CDR3 nucleotides read TGTGCCAGCAGCTCCAGACTAGGTGGGGAGACCCAGTACTTC.

The chain recombines TRBV11-3 with TRBJ2-1; the D call may be TRBD1 or TRBD2 (5 bases each). The CDR3 contains 17 residues. V lost 1 base and J 4 bases, leaving 17 bases between the germline ends. Germline V lookup: CDR1 SGHNT, CDR2 YENEEA. In DNA, the CDR3 is TGTGCCAGCAGCTTAGGATCTAGCCTGGGGCCTTACAATGAGCAGTTCTTC. Translated: CASSLGSSLGPYNEQFF.

The rearrangement uses TRBV10-2 and TRBJ2-5, with D unresolved. Trimming removed 3 bases from V and 5 bases from J, with 4 bases in between. CDR3 size: 11 residues. The germline V gene encodes CDR1 WSHSY and CDR2 SAAADI. The DNA for the CDR3 is TGCGCCAGCAGTGATTCTGAGACCCAGTACTTC. It translates to CASSDSETQYF.

With regard to this clone: Since a far larger clone is one base different, this is likely a read error. The chain carries TRBV13 and TRBJ2-3; weak D call: TRBD2 (5 bases). Germline CDR1 is PRHDT and CDR2 is FYEKMQ (reference sequence). V dropped 5 bases and J dropped 0 bases, with 15 bases sitting between them. CDR3 size: 16 residues. CDR3 region: CASSRGVDSSTDTQYF. CDR3 nucleotide sequence: TGTGCCAGCAGCCGGGGAGTAGACTCTAGCACAGATACGCAGTATTTT.

This chain links TRBV18 with TRBJ2-1, with 7 nucleotides matching TRBD2. CDR1 and CDR2 (germline): KGHSH, LQKENI. The CDR3 is 16 amino acids. V was clipped by 3 bases and J by 2 bases; unmatched bases: 7. CDR3: CASSPSGRETYNEQFF. The CDR3 region has the DNA TGTGCCAGCTCACCCTCGGGGCGGGAGACCTACAATGAGCAGTTCTTC. Complete variable domain (other parts from reference TRBV18 and TRBJ2-1): NAGVMQNPRHLVRRRGQEARLRCSPMKGHSHVYWYRQLPEEGLKFMVYLQKENIIDESGMPKERFSAEFPKEGPSILRIQQVVRGDSAAYFCASSPSGRETYNEQFFGPGTRLTVL.

The chain is built from TRBV7-6 and TRBJ1-4; D unresolved. The germline gives CDR1 SGHVS, CDR2 FNYEAQ. This CDR3 is 14 amino acids long. The V gene lost 1 base and the J gene lost 0 bases, with 3 bases spanning the gap. CDR3 bases: TGTGCCAGCAGCTTAGGGGCAACTAATGAAAAACTGTTTTTT. Translated: CASSLGATNEKLFF.

Only one count was recorded for this clone. V usage is TRBV9 and J usage is TRBJ2-1; D assignment may be TRBD1 or TRBD2 (5 bases each). V was pared by 0 bases and J by 4 bases, with 8 bases between. The CDR3 runs to 14 residues. Germline loops: CDR1 SGDLS, CDR2 YYNGEE. CDR3 protein: CASSVAGRYNEQFF. The DNA of the CDR3 is TGTGCCAGCAGCGTAGCGGGACGATACAATGAGCAGTTCTTC.

The V call is TRBV15, the J call TRBJ2-3, with TRBD2 matching over 13 bases. J gave up 2 bases and V 0 bases, and 14 bases lay outside the gene matches. CDR1 and CDR2 from the germline V gene are LNHNV and YYDKDF (reference sequence). There are 21 residues in the CDR3. The CDR3, as DNA: TGTGCCACCAGCAGAGACCGCTGGGGACTAGCGGGGTTGGGACACACAGATACGCAGTATTTT. It codes for CATSRDRWGLAGLGHTDTQYF.

The chain has TRBV6-5 and TRBJ2-2; no definite D call. Per germline, CDR1 MNHEY and CDR2 SVGAGI. The CDR3 totals 15 residues. Trimming left V 2 bases short and J 1 base short, with 8 bases between. For the CDR3, the DNA is TGTGCCAGCAGTTACATCTCTGGGAACACCGGGGAGCTGTTTTTT. This encodes CASSYISGNTGELFF.

The chain carries TRBV2 and TRBJ2-1, with TRBD2 identical over 8 bases. Trimming at V came to 8 bases and at J to 0 bases, leaving 6 bases not matched to a gene. Germline loops: CDR1 SNHLY, CDR2 FYNNEI. The CDR3 loop spans 15 amino acids. CDR3 in DNA: TGTGCCAGCGGGCCGGGACTAGGCTCCTACAATGAGCAGTTCTTC. It specifies CASGPGLGSYNEQFF.

The chain has TRBV6-5 and TRBJ1-2; D remains ambiguous. Per the germline V gene, CDR1 is MNHEY and CDR2 is SVGAGI. This CDR3 contains 13 residues. Trimming removed 6 bases at V and 6 bases at J, with 14 bases between. CDR3 sequence reads: CASRVGGGHGYTF. Written as DNA, the CDR3 is TGTGCCAGCAGAGTTGGAGGAGGCCATGGCTACACCTTC.

This chain joins TRBV27 and TRBJ2-1; 9 bases agree with TRBD2. CDR3 length equals 16 residues. CDR1 MNHEY and CDR2 SMNVEV come from the germline V gene (reference sequence). V gave up 2 bases and J gave up 7 bases; unmatched junction bases: 9. Here the CDR3 DNA reads TGTGCCAGCAGTTTACTAGCGGGGATCGGTTTTAATGAGCAGTTCTTC. Its protein product is CASSLLAGIGFNEQFF.

The genes are TRBV2 and TRBJ1-5, with D uncertain. Germline V gene sequence: CDR1 SNHLY, CDR2 FYNNEI. The CDR3 has 13 residues. V was trimmed by 0 bases and J by 5 bases, leaving 5 bases between them. CDR3: CASSEALHQPQHF. As DNA, the CDR3 is TGTGCCAGCAGTGAAGCGCTTCATCAGCCCCAGCATTTT.

The chain has TRBV5-1 and TRBJ2-5; D not certain. Trimming removed 0 bases at V and 2 bases at J, with 11 bases between. The CDR3 contains 15 residues. Germline-derived CDR1 and CDR2 are SGHRS and YFSETQ. The CDR3 sequence is CASSLVSSYQETQYF. CDR3 DNA: TGCGCCAGCAGCTTGGTGAGTTCGTATCAAGAGACCCAGTACTTC.

J is TRBJ2-5 and V is TRBV30; 10 bases align to TRBD2. Germline-derived CDR1 and CDR2 are GTSNPN and SVGIG (reference sequence). With 2 bases clipped from V and 5 bases from J, the junction kept 14 bases outside the gene matches. The CDR3 covers 17 residues. The CDR3 DNA is TGTGCCTGGAGTAGATCTCCGAGCGGGAGGGCCCGTGAGACCCAGTACTTC. This gives the protein CAWSRSPSGRARETQYF.

This sequence joins TRBV29-1 and TRBJ2-7; D remains ambiguous. The V gene's germline CDR1 is SQVTM and CDR2 ANQGSEA. CDR3 length equals 13 residues. V dropped 3 bases and J dropped 0 bases, with 9 bases sitting between them. The CDR3 DNA reads TGCAGCGTTGACGTAGGACCCTCCTACGAGCAGTACTTC. Protein: CSVDVGPSYEQYF.

The chain uses TRBV5-1 and TRBJ2-3; D unclear. This CDR3 comprises 16 residues. Trimming removed 0 bases at V and 2 bases at J, with 13 bases between. Germline V gene lookup returns CDR1 SGHRS and CDR2 YFSETQ. The CDR3 sequence: CASSLGLVSDTDTQYF. The CDR3 region has the DNA TGCGCCAGCAGCTTGGGTCTAGTTAGTGACACAGATACGCAGTATTTT. Drawing the rest from reference TRBV5-1 and TRBJ2-3, the complete variable domain is KAGVTQTPRYLIKTRGQQVTLSCSPISGHRSVSWYQQTPGQGLQFLFEYFSETQRNKGNFPGRFSGRQFSNSRSEMNVSTLELGDSALYLCASSLGLVSDTDTQYFGPGTRLTVL.

This clone was recorded once. The CDR3 bases are TGTGCCAGCAGCTTAGCGCCCGGGGGGGGGACTCTAGTGAGATATGAGCAGTTCTTC. Translating gives CASSLAPGGGTLVRYEQFF. This sequence joins TRBV7-9 and TRBJ2-1; the match to TRBD2 covers 8 bases. Per the germline V gene, CDR1 is SEHNR and CDR2 is FQNEAQ (reference sequence). This CDR3 is built from 19 residues. The V gene end was trimmed by 0 bases and the J gene end by 8 bases; junction bases not matched to a gene: 18.

The chain couples TRBV27 to TRBJ1-4; a weak D match, TRBD1 (5 bases). The CDR3 is made up of 14 amino acids. V lost 5 bases to trimming and J lost 0 bases, with 7 bases between them. The germline V gene encodes CDR1 MNHEY and CDR2 SMNVEV (reference sequence). CDR3 protein: CASSQGSTNEKLFF. The CDR3 DNA reads TGTGCCAGCAGTCAGGGATCAACTAATGAAAAACTGTTTTTT.

This chain links TRBV28 with TRBJ2-1; 12 positions agree with TRBD2. The CDR3 is 15 residues long. V lost 3 bases and J lost 4; bases outside the gene matches: 1. Germline CDR1 MDHEN, CDR2 SYDVKM. For the CDR3, the DNA is TGTGCCAGCAGTTTCGGACTAGCGGGGTACAATGAGCAGTTCTTC. Residues: CASSFGLAGYNEQFF.

Comments on this clone: The junction shows a germline mismatch at one end, possibly a read error. Other DNA variants within this sample encode the same CDR3. The genes are TRBV28 and TRBJ2-2; D may be TRBD1 (5 bases). Germline-derived CDR1 and CDR2 are MDHEN and SYDVKM. This CDR3 is built from 16 residues. The DNA for the CDR3 is TGTGCTAGCAGTAAACTTACAGGTGGACGCACCGGGGAGCTGTTTTTT. Protein: CASSKLTGGRTGELFF.

The genes are TRBV19 and TRBJ1-1; D call uncertain. Germline loops: CDR1 LNHDA, CDR2 SQIVND (reference sequence). V gave up 3 bases and J gave up 1 base, with 6 bases separating them. The CDR3 extends over 13 amino acids. CDR3 in amino acids: CASSISPNTEAFF. In nucleotides, the CDR3 is TGTGCCAGTAGTATTAGCCCGAACACTGAAGCTTTCTTT. Complete variable domain (other parts from reference TRBV19 and TRBJ1-1): DGGITQSPKYLFRKEGQNVTLSCEQNLNHDAMYWYRQDPGQGLRLIYYSQIVNDFQKGDIAEGYSVSREKKESFPLTVTSAQKNPTAFYLCASSISPNTEAFFGQGTRLTVV.

The CDR3 loop is CASSPVPPSGEQFF. CDR3 in DNA: TGTGCCAGCAGTCCCGTCCCCCCTAGCGGAGAGCAGTTCTTC. The V call is TRBV27, the J call TRBJ2-1; TRBD2 matches 7 bases. This CDR3 is 14 amino acids long. V trimming: 5 bases; J trimming: 10 bases; junction bases outside the gene matches: 11. Per germline, CDR1 MNHEY and CDR2 SMNVEV (reference sequence).

J is TRBJ2-7 and V is TRBV27; TRBD2 agrees at 7 bases. With V trimmed by 6 bases and J by 6 bases, 17 bases remained unmatched. The CDR3 sequence is 16 residues long. In germline, CDR1 is MNHEY, CDR2 SMNVEV (reference sequence). The CDR3, as DNA: TGTGCCAGCAGCCTTATGGGTCTAGCGGTGGGTTCCGAGCAGTACTTC. It encodes CASSLMGLAVGSEQYF.

As regards this clone: The same CDR3 also results from other DNA sequences found in this sample. This sequence joins TRBV7-3 and TRBJ1-1, with a weak D call TRBD1 (5 bases). Germline CDR1 is SGHTA and CDR2 is FQGTGA. The CDR3 runs to 13 residues. V was trimmed by 6 bases and J by 1 base, leaving 9 bases between them. In DNA form, the CDR3 reads TGTGCCAGCAGTCTACAGGAGAACACTGAAGCTTTCTTT. Translated: CASSLQENTEAFF.

This clone turned up a few times. This rearrangement joins TRBV11-3 to TRBJ2-7, with 8 nucleotides matching TRBD2. The CDR3 sequence is 15 residues long. Looked up from germline, CDR1 is SGHNT and CDR2 is YENEEA. V shed 5 bases and J 5 bases; nucleotides not matched to a gene: 11. The CDR3 reads CASSLSGLAGHEQYF. DNA for the CDR3: TGTGCCAGCAGCCTTTCGGGCCTAGCGGGCCACGAGCAGTACTTC.